A selection of T cell receptor beta chains follows, all from one sample in a study of OX40 agonist ivuxolimab in advanced cancers. TCRdb's copy holds only in-frame clones and misses some; the assay was immunoSEQ multiplex PCR. The sample lists 55,000 or so clones; approximately 87% were seen once. The source was CD4+ or CD8+ T cells sorted from blood, collected in a trial of the OX40 agonist ivuxolimab. These receptors all come from an adult with an advanced solid tumor such as melanoma, head and neck, liver or kidney cancer. The CDR3 runs from the conserved cysteine through the conserved F or W. D genes are given only for firm matches. Clone sizes are given selectively: once, few, many, or a class where the clone is expanded.

>TRBV7-9|.|TRBD1|TRBJ2-7|17
TGTGCCAGCAGCTTAGTAGGGGGACAGCCGAGCTCCTACGAGCAGTACTTC
CASSLVGGQPSSYEQYF
>TRBV6-6|once|TRBD2|TRBJ2-3|15
TGTGCCAGCAGCCGCGCCGGGAGGAGCACAGATACGCAGTATTTT
CASSRAGRSTDTQYF
>TRBV7-8|once|.|TRBJ2-3|15
TGTGCCAGCAGCTCCCTAGCGCTCAGCACAGATACGCAGTATTTT
CASSSLALSTDTQYF
>TRBV5-8|.|.|TRBJ1-5|11
TGTGCCAGCAGCTTGGGCCAGCCCCAGCATTTT
CASSLGQPQHF
>TRBV5-6|.|TRBD2|TRBJ2-5|16
TGTGCCAGCAGCCCAAGGGGGCGGGGGGGCCAAGAGACCCAGTACTTC
CASSPRGRGGQETQYF
>TRBV6-5|once|.|TRBJ1-2|11
TGTGCCAGCAGTCAACAGGGAGGCTACACCTTC
CASSQQGGYTF
>TRBV4-1|.|.|TRBJ1-5|15
TGCGCCAGCAGCCAAGAGGGAGGGGCCGGTCAGCCCCAGCATTTT
CASSQEGGAGQPQHF
>TRBV28|.|.|TRBJ1-1|11
TGTGCCAGCAGTTTTATGGCAGAAGCTTTCTTT
CASSFMAEAFF
>TRBV6-6|.|TRBD1|TRBJ1-3|16
TGTGCCAGCAGTTACCAGACAGGGGCCTCTGGAAACACCATATATTTT
CASSYQTGASGNTIYF
>TRBV27|.|.|TRBJ1-6|12
TGTGCCAGCAGTTTTTTCCGTTCACCCCTCCACTTT
CASSFFRSPLHF
>TRBV5-1|.|.|TRBJ2-7|16
TGCGCCAGCAGGGGTGGGGATCCCGAATTTTCCTACGAGCAGTACTTC
CASRGGDPEFSYEQYF
>TRBV5-1|.|.|TRBJ2-4|14
TGCGCCAGCAGCTCTGGGACATTGGGAAACATTCAGTACTTC
CASSSGTLGNIQYF
>TRBV19|.|.|TRBJ2-4|16
TGTGCCAGTAGGGACCTGATTGGGCCGACCAAAAACATTCAGTACTTC
CASRDLIGPTKNIQYF
>TRBV29-1|medium-sized|.|TRBJ1-1|14
TGCAGCGTCCAGGGATGGGAAATGAACACTGAAGCTTTCTTT
CSVQGWEMNTEAFF
>TRBV5-1|.|TRBD1|TRBJ1-6|21
TGCGCCAGCAGCTTGGGAGGTTCCGGGACAGGGGAAAGGGCCTATAATTCACCCCTCCACTTT
CASSLGGSGTGERAYNSPLHF
>TRBV7-2|.|.|TRBJ2-3|15
TGTGCCAGCAGGAGAACCGGGACTCCGGCAGATACGCAGTATTTT
CASRRTGTPADTQYF
>TRBV30|.|TRBD2|TRBJ2-1|15
TGTGCCTGGAGCGCGGGACTAGCGGGGGCCAATGAGCAGTTCTTC
CAWSAGLAGANEQFF
>TRBV6-1|few|.|TRBJ1-5|14
TGTGCCAGCAGTGAAGCTTGGAGCAATCAGCCCCAGCATTTT
CASSEAWSNQPQHF
>TRBV7-6|few|.|TRBJ1-1|11
TGTGCCAGCAGCTTCAACGGACGGGCTTTCTTT
CASSFNGRAFF
>TRBV5-6|.|.|TRBJ2-5|12
TGTGCCAGCAGCTTGGCCTGGGAGACCCAGTACTTC
CASSLAWETQYF
>TRBV5-1|few|.|TRBJ2-2|16
TGCGCCAGCTCCAGCCGGGGGGCCCCGAACACCGGGGAGCTGTTTTTT
CASSSRGAPNTGELFF
>TRBV5-4|once|TRBD1|TRBJ2-7|15
TGTGCCAGCAGCTTTTACGGGACAGGGTATTCCGAGCAGTACTTC
CASSFYGTGYSEQYF
>TRBV5-1|.|.|TRBJ1-3|14
TGCGCCAGCAGCTTGGCGGCAGGTGGAAACACCATATATTTT
CASSLAAGGNTIYF
>TRBV9|.|.|TRBJ2-4|13
TGTGCCAGCAGCGCCCAGGGAGGGGGCATTCAGTACTTC
CASSAQGGGIQYF
>TRBV9|.|.|TRBJ1-3|17
TGTGCCAGCAGCGTAGATCCAATGACAGGAATAAAAAACACCATATATTTT
CASSVDPMTGIKNTIYF